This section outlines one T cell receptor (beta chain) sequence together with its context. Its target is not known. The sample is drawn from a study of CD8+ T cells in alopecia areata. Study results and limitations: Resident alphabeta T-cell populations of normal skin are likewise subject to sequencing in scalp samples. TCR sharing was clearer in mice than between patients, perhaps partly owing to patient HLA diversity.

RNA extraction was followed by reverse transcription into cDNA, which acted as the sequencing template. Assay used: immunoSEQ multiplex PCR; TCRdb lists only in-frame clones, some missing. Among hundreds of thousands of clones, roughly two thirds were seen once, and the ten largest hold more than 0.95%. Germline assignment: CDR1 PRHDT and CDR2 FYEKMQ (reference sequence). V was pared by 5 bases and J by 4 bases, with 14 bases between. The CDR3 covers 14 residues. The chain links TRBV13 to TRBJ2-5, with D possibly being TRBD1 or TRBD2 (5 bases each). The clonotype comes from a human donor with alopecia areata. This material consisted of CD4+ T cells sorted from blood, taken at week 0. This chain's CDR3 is CASSHTGTGETQYF. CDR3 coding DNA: TGTGCCAGCAGCCACACGGGGACGGGAGAGACCCAGTACTTC.